This T cell receptor beta chain derives from a study of cytomegalovirus exposure and HLA in healthy donors. Study-level findings and limits: Presence/absence results assume similar sequencing depth per donor, which may not hold.

Germline loops: CDR1 SGHDT, CDR2 YYEEEE. The CDR3 runs 12 residues. Trimming removed 10 bases at V and 8 bases at J, with 16 bases between. Points on this clone: Antigen: not known.

The PCR used 60 Vbeta and 13 Jbeta primers. Clones were read by immunoSEQ multiplex PCR, and TCRdb kept only the in-frame ones, dropping some. This sample's table has approximately 50,000 clones. The sample consisted of PBMCs. The chain combines TRBV5-6 with TRBJ2-1; D possibly corresponds to TRBD1 (6 bases). The TCR was taken from a male donor in good health and CMV-seronegative. CDR3 residues: CAGGTGSDEQFF. CDR3 DNA: TGTGCCGGGGGTACAGGGTCCGATGAGCAGTTCTTC.